One sample yielded the 26 T cell receptor beta chains listed below, sequenced in a study of OX40 agonist ivuxolimab in advanced cancers. Method: immunoSEQ multiplex PCR; TCRdb's copy keeps in-frame clones and lacks some. The sample has about 23,000 clones; 80% to 85% are singletons. This specimen consisted of CD4+ or CD8+ T cells sorted from blood, obtained in a trial of the OX40 agonist ivuxolimab. These receptors were taken from an adult with an advanced solid tumor such as melanoma, head and neck, liver or kidney cancer.

V gene TRBV4-3 combines with J gene TRBJ2-7; D not certain. This CDR3 is built from 13 residues. The V end was cut by 6 bases, the J end by 7 bases, with 16 bases between. Germline V gene lookup returns CDR1 LGHNA and CDR2 YSLEER. CDR3: CASSPSPVQEQYF. Here the CDR3 DNA reads TGCGCCAGCAGTCCAAGCCCGGTTCAAGAGCAGTACTTC.

The gene calls are TRBV9 and TRBJ2-1, with D possibly TRBD2 on 6 matching bases. From germline, CDR1 is SGDLS and CDR2 YYNGEE. The CDR3 spans 15 residues. Trimming shortened V by 0 bases and J by 5 bases, and 12 bases separated the two germline ends. CDR3 protein: CASSVEGGGNNEQFF. In DNA, the CDR3 is TGTGCCAGCAGCGTAGAAGGTGGGGGGAACAATGAGCAGTTCTTC.

This chain connects TRBV19 to TRBJ1-6; D possibly corresponds to TRBD1 (6 bases). V gave up 5 bases and J gave up 7 bases, with 15 bases separating them. Germline V gives CDR1 LNHDA, CDR2 SQIVND (reference sequence). The CDR3 extends over 15 amino acids. The CDR3 DNA is TGTGCCAGTAGTGTACAGGGTTATGAAAATTCACCCCTCCACTTT. Encoded protein: CASSVQGYENSPLHF.

The gene calls are TRBV29-1 and TRBJ2-1; a weak D match, TRBD2 (7 bases). The V gene lost 6 bases and the J gene lost 0 bases, with 9 bases spanning the gap. Germline CDR1 and CDR2: SQVTM and ANQGSEA. This CDR3 spans 13 amino acids. The CDR3: CSVRGGSYNEQFF. CDR3 coding DNA: TGCAGCGTAAGGGGGGGCTCCTACAATGAGCAGTTCTTC.

V and J are TRBV6-5 and TRBJ1-2, with D hard to call. Germline CDR1 is MNHEY and CDR2 is SVGAGI. Trimming cost V 5 bases and J 4 bases, with 14 bases left between them. The CDR3 has 14 residues. CDR3 residues: CASSPVLGLYGYTF. The DNA of the CDR3 is TGTGCCAGCAGTCCCGTTCTGGGCCTCTATGGCTACACCTTC.

This clone was counted a single time. J is TRBJ1-2 and V is TRBV27; D is undetermined. Trimming cost V 0 bases and J 0 bases, with 8 bases left between them. Germline-derived CDR1 and CDR2 are MNHEY and SMNVEV (reference sequence). This CDR3 is 15 amino acids long. The DNA of the CDR3 is TGTGCCAGCAGTTTATCGTACACCTCTAACTATGGCTACACCTTC. This encodes CASSLSYTSNYGYTF.

The chain joins TRBV27 to TRBJ1-6; D may be TRBD1 (5 bases). Germline V gene lookup returns CDR1 MNHEY and CDR2 SMNVEV (reference sequence). The CDR3 is made up of 13 amino acids. The V end lost 5 bases, the J end lost 7 bases, and 9 bases lay between the germline ends. This CDR3 is CASSPSGNSPLHF. The CDR3 region has the DNA TGTGCCAGCAGTCCTTCAGGGAATTCACCCCTCCACTTT.

Only a few counts were recorded for this clone. The chain combines TRBV27 with TRBJ2-1, with a weak D call TRBD1 (7 bases). The CDR3 is made up of 20 amino acids. CDR1 is MNHEY, CDR2 SMNVEV, per germline (reference sequence). Deletions cut 7 bases from V and 6 bases from J, with 34 bases between. CDR3 residues: CASTRVQGSSGVRVGNEQFF. CDR3 nucleotide sequence: TGTGCCAGCACCAGGGTACAGGGGTCCTCGGGGGTCCGAGTTGGCAATGAGCAGTTCTTC.

The chain employs TRBV11-2 and TRBJ1-2; D unresolved. CDR3 length: 14 amino acids. V gave up 0 bases and J gave up 6 bases, with 11 bases separating them. Germline CDR1 SGHAT, CDR2 FQNNGV. This chain's CDR3 is CASSLDSSRHGYTF. DNA for the CDR3: TGTGCCAGCAGCTTAGATAGTAGTCGCCATGGCTACACCTTC.

V and J are TRBV2 and TRBJ2-3; 14 bases line up with TRBD2. J lost 5 bases, V lost 0 bases, and 4 bases had no gene match. Germline CDR1 SNHLY, CDR2 FYNNEI. The CDR3 extends over 17 amino acids. The CDR3 bases are TGTGCCAGCAGTGAAGCGGGGGGACTAGCGGGGGTAGATACGCAGTATTTT. As protein: CASSEAGGLAGVDTQYF.

The chain combines TRBV6-6 with TRBJ2-1; no definite D call. The germline V gene has CDR1 MNHNY and CDR2 SVGAGI (reference sequence). CDR3 length: 11 amino acids. V was clipped by 4 bases and J by 7 bases, with 5 bases between them. The CDR3 nucleotides read TGTGCCAGCAGTTTCGGGAATGAGCAGTTCTTC. This translates into CASSFGNEQFF.

The CDR3 sequence: CAISESLGQVGYGYTF. CDR3 bases: TGTGCCATCAGTGAGTCGTTAGGACAGGTCGGCTATGGCTACACCTTC. The rearrangement joins TRBV10-3 to TRBJ1-2; the match to TRBD1 covers 7 bases. The CDR3 is made up of 16 amino acids. The germline V gene encodes CDR1 ENHRY and CDR2 SYGVKD. Losses at the gene ends were 0 bases for V and 4 bases for J; bases not matched to a gene: 8.

The chain carries TRBV9 and TRBJ2-7, with D tentatively TRBD2 (6 bases). Per the germline V gene, CDR1 is SGDLS and CDR2 is YYNGEE. Trimming cost V 4 bases and J 2 bases, with 22 bases left between them. This CDR3 spans 17 amino acids. The CDR3 DNA sequence: TGTGCCAGCAGCCCCCGCGGCGGGACGGAGTCTGCCTACGAGCAGTACTTC. Translated: CASSPRGGTESAYEQYF. Filled out from reference TRBV9 and TRBJ2-7, the complete variable domain reads DSGVTQTPKHLITATGQRVTLRCSPRSGDLSVYWYQQSLDQGLQFLIQYYNGEERAKGNILERFSAQQFPDLHSELNLSSLELGDSALYFCASSPRGGTESAYEQYFGPGTRLTVT.

The chain employs TRBV4-3 and TRBJ2-6; D may be TRBD1 or TRBD2 (7 bases each). V lost 0 bases, J lost 1 base, and 13 bases lay in between. Germline CDR1 and CDR2: LGHNA and YSLEER. The CDR3 runs to 18 residues. In nucleotides, the CDR3 is TGCGCCAGCAGCCAAGACTCAGGGGGGGTGTCTGGGGCCAACGTCCTGACTTTC. This gives the protein CASSQDSGGVSGANVLTF.

The chain combines TRBV19 with TRBJ1-5; possibly TRBD1 for D (6 bases). The CDR3 extends over 15 amino acids. V was shortened by 3 bases and J by 0 bases, with 9 bases between the two germline ends. Germline V lookup: CDR1 LNHDA, CDR2 SQIVND (reference sequence). The CDR3 sequence: CASSISGASNQPQHF. For the CDR3, the DNA is TGTGCCAGTAGTATCTCGGGGGCTAGCAATCAGCCCCAGCATTTT.

V and J are TRBV19 and TRBJ1-1; no reliable D call. V lost 3 bases and J 1 base, leaving 0 bases between the germline ends. The CDR3 extends over 11 amino acids. Germline values: CDR1 LNHDA, CDR2 SQIVND (reference sequence). The CDR3 spells CASSMNTEAFF. The CDR3 DNA reads TGTGCCAGTAGTATGAACACTGAAGCTTTCTTT.

V gene TRBV6-5 combines with J gene TRBJ2-3; no clear D gene. The CDR3 totals 13 residues. V was shortened by 2 bases and J by 0 bases, with 3 bases between the two germline ends. Germline loops: CDR1 MNHEY, CDR2 SVGAGI. In DNA form, the CDR3 reads TGTGCCAGCAGTTACGCTAGCACAGATACGCAGTATTTT. Amino acid sequence: CASSYASTDTQYF.

The J gene is TRBJ2-1, the V gene TRBV6-5; 12 nucleotides line up with TRBD2. Per germline, CDR1 MNHEY and CDR2 SVGAGI. The CDR3 loop spans 14 amino acids. The J segment lost 14 bases and the V segment lost 2 bases, leaving 7 bases of the junction unmatched. The CDR3 DNA follows: TGTGCCAGCAGTTACGAACTAGCGGGGGGTTCGGAGTTCTTC. Protein product: CASSYELAGGSEFF.

The CDR3 nucleotides read TGTGCCAGCAGCTTTGGGGAGACCCAGTACTTC. Translated, it gives CASSFGETQYF. The chain combines TRBV5-4 with TRBJ2-5; D unclear. CDR1 and CDR2 from the germline V gene are SGHNT and YYREEE (reference sequence). The CDR3 is made up of 11 amino acids. V gave up 2 bases and J gave up 5 bases, with 4 bases separating them. The full variable domain, rest sourced from reference TRBV5-4 and TRBJ2-5, is ETGVTQSPTHLIKTRGQQVTLRCSSQSGHNTVSWYQQALGQGPQFIFQYYREEENGRGNFPPRFSGLQFPNYSSELNVNALELDDSALYLCASSFGETQYFGPGTRLLVL.

The chain combines TRBV6-6 with TRBJ1-1; D is unresolved. The CDR3 covers 13 residues. The germline V gene encodes CDR1 MNHNY and CDR2 SVGAGI (reference sequence). V dropped 7 bases and J dropped 0 bases, with 9 bases sitting between them. The CDR3 bases are TGTGCCAGCATACAGATAATGAACACTGAAGCTTTCTTT. Protein sequence: CASIQIMNTEAFF.

This clone was observed a handful of times. The chain is built from TRBV9 and TRBJ2-3; a weak D match, TRBD2 (5 bases). CDR1 is SGDLS and CDR2 is YYNGEE in the germline V gene. The V end was cut by 4 bases, the J end by 2 bases, with 17 bases between. The CDR3 extends over 16 amino acids. The CDR3 region has the DNA TGTGCCAGCAGCCTTCGTCTGACTACCTCCACAGATACGCAGTATTTT. This gives the protein CASSLRLTTSTDTQYF.

This chain connects TRBV27 to TRBJ2-1; D may correspond to TRBD1 or TRBD2 (6 bases each). Trimming pared 7 bases from V and 0 bases from J, leaving 13 bases between. Germline V CDR1 and CDR2: MNHEY, SMNVEV (reference sequence). The CDR3 extends over 15 amino acids. For the CDR3, the DNA is TGTGCCAGCAACTTAGGGGGGAGCTCCTACAATGAGCAGTTCTTC. Residues: CASNLGGSSYNEQFF.

This chain uses TRBV19 with TRBJ2-7; D gene unclear. Trimming removed 10 bases from V and 4 bases from J, with 14 bases in between. CDR1 LNHDA and CDR2 SQIVND come from the germline V gene (reference sequence). This CDR3 spans 12 amino acids. The CDR3 sequence: CATPGKSYEQYF. The CDR3 DNA sequence: TGTGCCACCCCTGGGAAGTCTTACGAGCAGTACTTC.

This clone was seen only a few times. This clone may be a read error of a much larger clone one base away. This chain links TRBV7-8 with TRBJ2-7; D perhaps matches TRBD2 (7 bases). Between the trimmed V and J ends, which lost 4 bases and 3 bases, there was a span of 25 bases. Germline CDR1 and CDR2: SGHVS and FQNEAQ. CDR3 length: 18 residues. The CDR3 is CASSSTGRGAGRGYEQYF. The CDR3 DNA is TGTGCCAGCAGCTCCACGGGGAGGGGGGCCGGCCGGGGCTACGAGCAGTACTTC.

The chain uses TRBV9 and TRBJ1-2; the match to TRBD1 covers 10 bases. J was trimmed by 8 bases and V by 4 bases; bases with no gene match: 8. The V gene's germline CDR1 is SGDLS and CDR2 YYNGEE. CDR3 length: 14 amino acids. CDR3 protein: CASSFRDRGLGYTF. The CDR3 nucleotides read TGTGCCAGCAGCTTCCGGGACAGGGGACTCGGCTACACCTTC. The complete variable domain, with remaining parts taken from reference TRBV9 and TRBJ1-2, reads DSGVTQTPKHLITATGQRVTLRCSPRSGDLSVYWYQQSLDQGLQFLIQYYNGEERAKGNILERFSAQQFPDLHSELNLSSLELGDSALYFCASSFRDRGLGYTFGSGTRLTVV.

V is TRBV7-9 and J is TRBJ2-5; 11 nucleotides line up with TRBD1. The CDR3 runs 16 residues. The germline V gene encodes CDR1 SEHNR and CDR2 FQNEAQ (reference sequence). With V trimmed by 2 bases and J by 5 bases, 7 bases remained unmatched. The CDR3 sequence: CASSLRTGGAWETQYF. In DNA form, the CDR3 reads TGTGCCAGCAGCTTACGGACAGGGGGCGCGTGGGAGACCCAGTACTTC. Full variable domain (missing parts from reference TRBV7-9 and TRBJ2-5): DTGVSQNPRHKITKRGQNVTFRCDPISEHNRLYWYRQTLGQGPEFLTYFQNEAQLEKSRLLSDRFSAERPKGSFSTLEIQRTEQGDSAMYLCASSLRTGGAWETQYFGPGTRLLVL.